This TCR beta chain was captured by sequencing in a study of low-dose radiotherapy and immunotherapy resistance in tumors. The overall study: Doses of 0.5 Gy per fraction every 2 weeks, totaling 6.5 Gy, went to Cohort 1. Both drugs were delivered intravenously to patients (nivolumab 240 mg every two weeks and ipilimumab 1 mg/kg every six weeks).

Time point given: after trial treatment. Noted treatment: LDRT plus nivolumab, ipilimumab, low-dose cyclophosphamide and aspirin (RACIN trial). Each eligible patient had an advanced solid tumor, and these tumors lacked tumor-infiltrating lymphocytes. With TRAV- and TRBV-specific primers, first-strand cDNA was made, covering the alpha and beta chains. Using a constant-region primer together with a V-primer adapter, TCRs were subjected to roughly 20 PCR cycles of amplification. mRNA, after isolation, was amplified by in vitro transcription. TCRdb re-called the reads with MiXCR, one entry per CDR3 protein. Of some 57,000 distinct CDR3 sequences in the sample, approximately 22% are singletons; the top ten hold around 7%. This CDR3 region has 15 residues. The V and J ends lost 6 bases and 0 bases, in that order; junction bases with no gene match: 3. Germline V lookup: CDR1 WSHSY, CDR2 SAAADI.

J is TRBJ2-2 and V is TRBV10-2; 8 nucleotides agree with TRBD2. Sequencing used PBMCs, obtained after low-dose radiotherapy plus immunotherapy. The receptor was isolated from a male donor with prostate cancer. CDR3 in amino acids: CASRKGLANTGELFF. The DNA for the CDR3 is TGCGCCAGCAGGAAGGGACTAGCGAACACCGGGGAGCTGTTTTTT.